This is a list of T cell receptor beta chains from one sample in a study of blood T cell repertoires in COVID-19. Sequencing was performed with immunoSEQ multiplex PCR; in TCRdb, only in-frame clones are kept and a portion is missing. Among approximately 150,000 clones listed, approximately 90% were seen once. Material for sequencing was peripheral blood. The source is a man aged 50-60 years who had recovered from COVID-19. Each CDR3 is given with its conserved first and last residue. Each record gives: J gene, CDR3 length, V gene, CDR3 protein.

>TRBJ1-2|14|TRBV27
CASSLSGGYYGYTF
>TRBJ2-3|18|TRBV7-2
CASSPLMTSGGYTDTQYF
>TRBJ1-1|14|TRBV18
CASLTTGLNTEAFF
>TRBJ2-3|16|TRBV27
CASSSLPSGRTDTQYF
>TRBJ2-7|13|TRBV9
CASSGGGNYEQYF
>TRBJ2-4|15|TRBV27
CASSVSVRAKNIQYF
>TRBJ1-1|15|TRBV7-9
CATGWAVLVNTEAFF
>TRBJ2-7|16|TRBV7-2
CASSLEPAAISYEQYF
>TRBJ1-1|13|TRBV9
CASSVEVNTEAFF
>TRBJ2-6|15|TRBV6-6
CASRPIQAGANVLTF
>TRBJ1-4|14|TRBV19
CASRRDRYNEKLFF